These 18 T cell receptor beta chains came from one sample sequenced in a study of blood T cell repertoires in COVID-19. Clones were read by immunoSEQ multiplex PCR, and TCRdb kept only the in-frame ones, dropping some. The sample comprises approximately 150,000 clones, around 84% of which are singletons, and about 2.6% rests with the top ten. The sequencing input was peripheral blood. The receptors here all came from a human donor with acute or convalescent COVID-19. The donor label of this sample is uncertain.

The sample holds one count of this clone. The chain is built from TRBV7-9 and TRBJ1-5, with D maybe TRBD1 (6 bases). This CDR3 is built from 15 residues. Trimming removed 1 base at V and 2 bases at J, with 9 bases between. The V gene's germline CDR1 is SEHNR and CDR2 FQNEAQ (reference sequence). CDR3 sequence reads: CASSLGGLGNQPQHF. DNA of the CDR3: TGTGCCAGCAGCTTAGGGGGGCTGGGCAATCAGCCCCAGCATTTT.

The J gene is TRBJ1-1, the V gene TRBV29-1; TRBD1 is a possible D gene (6 bases). Germline-derived CDR1 and CDR2 are SQVTM and ANQGSEA. Trimming removed 3 bases at V and 6 bases at J, with 11 bases between. This CDR3 has 12 residues. The CDR3 reads CSVDSEGAEAFF. The CDR3 region has the DNA TGCAGCGTTGACAGCGAGGGGGCTGAAGCTTTCTTT.

The genes are TRBV21-1 and TRBJ1-2; the D call TRBD1 from the table was never checked on the DNA. TRBV21-1 is reported as a pseudogene. The CDR3 consists of 17 residues. In nucleotides, the CDR3 is TGTGCCAGCAGCAAAGTACGTAGGGGACAGGGGGCGGGTGGCTACACCTTC. Translation: CASSKVRRGQGAGGYTF.

This CDR3 is CASSRPGGPSYEQYF. DNA of the CDR3: TGTGCCAGCTCTAGACCAGGGGGTCCCTCCTACGAGCAGTACTTC. This rearrangement joins TRBV28 to TRBJ2-7; 7 bases map to TRBD1. V lost 8 bases, J lost 0 bases, and 10 bases stayed unmatched. This CDR3 region has 15 residues. The germline V gene has CDR1 MDHEN and CDR2 SYDVKM. Filled out from reference TRBV28 and TRBJ2-7, the complete variable domain reads DVKVTQSSRYLVKRTGEKVFLECVQDMDHENMFWYRQDPGLGLRLIYFSYDVKMKEKGDIPEGYSVSREKKERFSLILESASTNQTSMYLCASSRPGGPSYEQYFGPGTRLTVT.

This clone has only a few counts. V and J are TRBV4-1 and TRBJ2-1; TRBD2 aligns across 10 bases. Germline values: CDR1 MGHRA, CDR2 YSYEKL. The length of the CDR3 is 15 residues. V lost 6 bases to trimming and J lost 8 bases; unmatched junction nucleotides: 10. The CDR3 nucleotides are TGCGCCAGCAGGCCGAGTGCTAGCGGGAGAGATGAGCAGTTCTTC. Amino acids: CASRPSASGRDEQFF.

The chain recombines TRBV5-1 with TRBJ1-1, with D possibly TRBD1 on 6 matching bases. V was clipped by 0 bases and J by 1 base, with 7 bases between them. The CDR3 contains 14 residues. The germline gives CDR1 SGHRS, CDR2 YFSETQ. The CDR3 DNA sequence: TGCGCCAGCAGCTTGGTGACAGGGAACACTGAAGCTTTCTTT. Translating gives CASSLVTGNTEAFF.

V and J are TRBV13 and TRBJ2-1; D is possibly TRBD1 (5 bases). CDR3 size: 12 residues. Trimming took 4 bases from V and 9 from J, leaving 10 bases between them. Germline V gene data show CDR1 as PRHDT and CDR2 as FYEKMQ (reference sequence). The CDR3 sequence is CASSSFTGEQFF. CDR3 DNA sequence: TGTGCCAGCAGCTCCTTTACAGGTGAGCAGTTCTTC.

CDR3 sequence reads: CSASMGAITTGELFF. CDR3 bases: TGCAGTGCTAGTATGGGGGCTATCACCACCGGGGAGCTGTTTTTT. The chain couples TRBV20-1 to TRBJ2-2; maybe TRBD1 (6 bases). This CDR3 spans 15 amino acids. CDR1 DFQATT and CDR2 SNEGSKA come from the germline V gene (reference sequence). V lost 3 bases and J 4 bases, leaving 15 bases between the germline ends.

The chain combines TRBV5-8 with TRBJ1-3; D is possibly TRBD1 (5 bases). V was pared by 3 bases and J by 0 bases, with 16 bases between. The CDR3 runs 17 residues. Germline V lookup: CDR1 SGHTS, CDR2 YDEGEE. The CDR3 DNA sequence: TGTGCCAGCAGCTCCATTTCCGGGGGAAGCTCTGGAAACACCATATATTTT. This codes for CASSSISGGSSGNTIYF.

The chain is built from TRBV19 and TRBJ1-5, with a possible D match to TRBD1 (5 bases). Trimming left V 5 bases short and J 6 bases short, with 11 bases between. Germline CDR1 and CDR2: LNHDA and SQIVND (reference sequence). CDR3 length: 13 residues. CDR3: CASSQGMGQPQHF. The CDR3 coding sequence is TGTGCCAGTAGTCAGGGAATGGGTCAGCCCCAGCATTTT.

This chain links TRBV27 with TRBJ2-3; maybe TRBD1 (5 bases). V lost 1 base to trimming and J lost 5 bases, with 16 bases between them. The germline gives CDR1 MNHEY, CDR2 SMNVEV (reference sequence). The CDR3 totals 16 residues. In nucleotides, the CDR3 is TGTGCCAGCAGTTTATGGGGCGGTGGGGTAGTAGATACGCAGTATTTT. It yields the protein CASSLWGGGVVDTQYF.

V and J are TRBV28 and TRBJ1-4; the D is unclear. There are 14 residues in the CDR3. The V gene lost 3 bases and the J gene lost 2 bases, with 7 bases spanning the gap. Germline CDR1 reads MDHEN; CDR2 reads SYDVKM. The DNA of the CDR3 is TGTGCCAGCAGTTTCGCCAGTACTAATGAAAAACTGTTTTTT. Amino acids: CASSFASTNEKLFF.

This rearrangement joins TRBV7-2 to TRBJ2-5; tentative D call: TRBD1 (6 bases). The CDR3 extends over 15 amino acids. Germline assignment: CDR1 SGHTA and CDR2 FQGNSA. V was shortened by 5 bases and J by 2 bases, with 15 bases between the two germline ends. The CDR3 region is CASSAWTAFQETQYF. The CDR3, as DNA: TGTGCCAGCAGCGCCTGGACAGCCTTTCAAGAGACCCAGTACTTC.

This chain uses TRBV7-2 with TRBJ1-6, with D uncertain. Trimming removed 4 bases at V and 4 bases at J, with 11 bases between. The CDR3 length is 15 residues. Germline CDR1 SGHTA, CDR2 FQGNSA. The CDR3 region has the DNA TGTGCCAGCAGCTCATCCTCAGGATATAATTCACCCCTCCACTTT. Amino acid sequence: CASSSSSGYNSPLHF. Complete variable domain (other parts from reference TRBV7-2 and TRBJ1-6): GAGVSQSPSNKVTEKGKDVELRCDPISGHTALYWYRQSLGQGLEFLIYFQGNSAPDKSGLPSDRFSAERTGGSVSTLTIQRTQQEDSAVYLCASSSSSGYNSPLHFGNGTRLTVT.

This rearrangement joins TRBV5-6 to TRBJ1-5, with 7 positions matching TRBD1. The CDR3 runs 16 residues. The V gene's germline CDR1 is SGHDT and CDR2 YYEEEE. The junction had 8 bases not matched to a gene; V was cut back by 3 bases and J by 2 bases. CDR3 protein: CASSSFSGGGNQPQHF. Here the CDR3 DNA reads TGTGCCAGCAGCTCCTTCTCAGGGGGTGGCAATCAGCCCCAGCATTTT.

This clone was observed a single time. The rearrangement uses TRBV29-1 and TRBJ2-1; 11 bases line up with TRBD2. Germline trimming cut 6 bases from V and 8 bases from J; bases unmatched to any gene: 15. Germline loops: CDR1 SQVTM, CDR2 ANQGSEA. CDR3 length: 16 amino acids. The CDR3 DNA reads as TGCAGCGTGCCGGTAGGTAGCGGGAGGGCCTTCGATGAGCAGTTCTTC. Translating it yields CSVPVGSGRAFDEQFF.

The chain uses TRBV9 and TRBJ2-3, with 15 bases identical to TRBD2. Losses at the gene ends were 2 bases for V and 0 bases for J; bases not matched to a gene: 7. The CDR3 has 19 amino acids. CDR1 is SGDLS, CDR2 YYNGEE, per germline. This chain's CDR3 is CASSVGLAGGIPSTDTQYF. CDR3 nucleotide sequence: TGTGCCAGCAGCGTGGGACTAGCGGGAGGTATACCTAGCACAGATACGCAGTATTTT.

The V gene is TRBV19, the J gene TRBJ2-3; 10 bases are shared with TRBD2. Germline-derived CDR1 and CDR2 are LNHDA and SQIVND (reference sequence). Trimming removed 4 bases from V and 4 bases from J; junction bases left unmatched: 2. The CDR3 contains 14 residues. The CDR3 sequence is CASSKAGGADTQYF. DNA for the CDR3: TGTGCCAGTAGTAAAGCGGGAGGGGCAGATACGCAGTATTTT.